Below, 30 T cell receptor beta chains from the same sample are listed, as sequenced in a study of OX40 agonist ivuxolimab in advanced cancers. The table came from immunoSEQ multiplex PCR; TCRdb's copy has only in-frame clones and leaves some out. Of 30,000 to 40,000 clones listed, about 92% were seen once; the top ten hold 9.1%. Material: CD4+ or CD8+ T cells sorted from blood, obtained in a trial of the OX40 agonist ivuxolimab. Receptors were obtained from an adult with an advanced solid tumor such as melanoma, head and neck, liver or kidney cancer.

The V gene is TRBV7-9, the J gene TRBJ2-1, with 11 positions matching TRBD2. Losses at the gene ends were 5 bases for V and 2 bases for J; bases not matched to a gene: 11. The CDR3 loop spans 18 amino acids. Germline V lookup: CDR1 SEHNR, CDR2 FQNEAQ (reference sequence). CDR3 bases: TGTGCCAGCAGCCGGGGCAGGGGACTAGCGGAGACCTACAATGAGCAGTTCTTC. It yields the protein CASSRGRGLAETYNEQFF. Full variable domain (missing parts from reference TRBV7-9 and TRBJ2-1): DTGVSQNPRHKITKRGQNVTFRCDPISEHNRLYWYRQTLGQGPEFLTYFQNEAQLEKSRLLSDRFSAERPKGSFSTLEIQRTEQGDSAMYLCASSRGRGLAETYNEQFFGPGTRLTVL.

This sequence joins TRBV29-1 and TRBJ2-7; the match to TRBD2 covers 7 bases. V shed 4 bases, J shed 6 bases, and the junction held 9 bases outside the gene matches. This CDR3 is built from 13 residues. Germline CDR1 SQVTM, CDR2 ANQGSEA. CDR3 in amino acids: CSVGPSGPGEQYF. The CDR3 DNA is TGCAGCGTTGGGCCTAGCGGTCCCGGCGAGCAGTACTTC.

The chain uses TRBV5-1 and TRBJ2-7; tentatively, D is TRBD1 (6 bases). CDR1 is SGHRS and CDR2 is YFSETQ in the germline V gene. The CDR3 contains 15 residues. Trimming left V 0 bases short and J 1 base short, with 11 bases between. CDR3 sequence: CASSLGPQGSYEQYF. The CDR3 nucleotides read TGCGCCAGCAGCTTGGGACCCCAGGGGTCCTACGAGCAGTACTTC.

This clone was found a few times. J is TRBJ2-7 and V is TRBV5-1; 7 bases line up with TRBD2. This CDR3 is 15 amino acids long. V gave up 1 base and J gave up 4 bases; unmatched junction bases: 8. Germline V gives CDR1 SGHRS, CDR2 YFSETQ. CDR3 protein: CASSLISREGYEQYF. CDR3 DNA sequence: TGCGCCAGCAGCTTGATTTCCAGGGAGGGTTACGAGCAGTACTTC.

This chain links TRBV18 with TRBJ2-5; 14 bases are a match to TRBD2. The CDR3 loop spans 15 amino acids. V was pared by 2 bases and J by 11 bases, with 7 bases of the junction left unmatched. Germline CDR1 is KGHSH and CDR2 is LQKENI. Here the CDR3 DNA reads TGTGCCAGCTCACCAGGGACTAGCGGGAGAGTTGAGCAGTACTTC. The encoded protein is CASSPGTSGRVEQYF.

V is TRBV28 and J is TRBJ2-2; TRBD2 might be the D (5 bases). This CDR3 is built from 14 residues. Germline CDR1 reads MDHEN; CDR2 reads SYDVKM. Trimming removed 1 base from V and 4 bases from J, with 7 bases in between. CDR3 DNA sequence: TGTGCCAGCAGTTTATCCGGGGTCACCGGGGAGCTGTTTTTT. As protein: CASSLSGVTGELFF.

CDR3 DNA sequence: TGTGCGACTGGCCGGGACAGGGGTTACGAGCAGTACTTC. It yields the protein CATGRDRGYEQYF. The genes are TRBV27 and TRBJ2-7, with TRBD1 matching over 10 bases. Germline V gene lookup returns CDR1 MNHEY and CDR2 SMNVEV (reference sequence). The CDR3 contains 13 residues.

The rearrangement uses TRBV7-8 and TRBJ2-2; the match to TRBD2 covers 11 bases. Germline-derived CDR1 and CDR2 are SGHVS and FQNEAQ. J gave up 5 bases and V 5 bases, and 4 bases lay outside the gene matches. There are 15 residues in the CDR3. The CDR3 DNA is TGTGCCAGCAGCCCGGGACTAGCGGTTACCGGGGAGCTGTTTTTT. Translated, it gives CASSPGLAVTGELFF.

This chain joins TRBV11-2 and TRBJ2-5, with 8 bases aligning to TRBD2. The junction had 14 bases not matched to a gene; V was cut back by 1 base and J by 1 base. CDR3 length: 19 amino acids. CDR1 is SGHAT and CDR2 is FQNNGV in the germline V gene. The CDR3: CASSLVIPFQREIQETQYF. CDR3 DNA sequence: TGTGCCAGCAGCTTAGTAATCCCCTTCCAGCGGGAGATCCAAGAGACCCAGTACTTC.

DNA of the CDR3: TGCGCCAGCAGTGAAGGGCTAGCGCCGTACCAAGAGACCCAGTACTTC. It is translated as CASSEGLAPYQETQYF. The chain joins TRBV10-1 to TRBJ2-5; D might be TRBD2 (6 bases). This CDR3 has 16 residues. Deletions cut 3 bases from V and 0 bases from J, with 14 bases between. From germline, CDR1 is WNHNN and CDR2 SYGVQD (reference sequence).

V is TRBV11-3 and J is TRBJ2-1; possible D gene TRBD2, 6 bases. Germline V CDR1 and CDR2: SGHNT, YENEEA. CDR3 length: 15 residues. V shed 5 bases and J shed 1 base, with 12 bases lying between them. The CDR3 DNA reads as TGTGCCAGCAGCCCTAGTGGGGGGTCCTACAATGAGCAGTTCTTC. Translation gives CASSPSGGSYNEQFF. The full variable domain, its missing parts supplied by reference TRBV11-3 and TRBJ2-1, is EAGVVQSPRYKIIEKKQPVAFWCNPISGHNTLYWYLQNLGQGPELLIRYENEEAVDDSQLPKDRFSAERLKGVDSTLKIQPAELGDSAVYLCASSPSGGSYNEQFFGPGTRLTVL.

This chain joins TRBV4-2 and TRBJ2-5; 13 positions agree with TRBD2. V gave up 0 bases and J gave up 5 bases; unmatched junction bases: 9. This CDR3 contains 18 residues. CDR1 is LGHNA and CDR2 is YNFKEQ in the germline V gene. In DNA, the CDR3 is TGTGCCAGCAGCCAAGATGTCACTAGCGGGAGGGCGCGGGAGACCCAGTACTTC. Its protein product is CASSQDVTSGRARETQYF.

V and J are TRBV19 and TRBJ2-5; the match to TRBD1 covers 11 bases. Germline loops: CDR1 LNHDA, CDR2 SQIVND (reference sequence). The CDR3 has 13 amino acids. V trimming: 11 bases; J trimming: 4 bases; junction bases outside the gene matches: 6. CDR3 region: CASQDRGLETQYF. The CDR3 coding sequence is TGTGCCTCCCAGGACAGGGGGCTAGAGACCCAGTACTTC.

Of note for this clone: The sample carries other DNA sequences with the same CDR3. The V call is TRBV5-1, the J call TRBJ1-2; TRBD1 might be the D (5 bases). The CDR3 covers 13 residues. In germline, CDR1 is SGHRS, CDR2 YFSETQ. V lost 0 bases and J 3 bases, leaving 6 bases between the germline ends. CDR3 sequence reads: CASSLAGDYGYTF. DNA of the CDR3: TGCGCCAGCAGCTTGGCGGGGGACTATGGCTACACCTTC. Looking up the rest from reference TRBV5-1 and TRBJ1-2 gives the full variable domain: KAGVTQTPRYLIKTRGQQVTLSCSPISGHRSVSWYQQTPGQGLQFLFEYFSETQRNKGNFPGRFSGRQFSNSRSEMNVSTLELGDSALYLCASSLAGDYGYTFGSGTRLTVV.

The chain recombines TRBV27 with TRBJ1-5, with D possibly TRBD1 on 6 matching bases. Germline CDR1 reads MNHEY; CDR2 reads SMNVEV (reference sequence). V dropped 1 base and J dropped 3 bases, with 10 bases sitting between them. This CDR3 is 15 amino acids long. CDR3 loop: CASSLYGQNNQPQHF. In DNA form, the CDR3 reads TGTGCCAGCAGTTTATATGGACAGAACAATCAGCCCCAGCATTTT.

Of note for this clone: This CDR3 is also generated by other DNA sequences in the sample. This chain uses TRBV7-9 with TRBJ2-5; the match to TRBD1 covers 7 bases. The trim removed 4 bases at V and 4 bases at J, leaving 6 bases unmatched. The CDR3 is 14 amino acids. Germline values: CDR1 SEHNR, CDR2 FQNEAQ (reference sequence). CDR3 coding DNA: TGTGCCAGCAGCTCTACAGGGGAACGAGAGACCCAGTACTTC. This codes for CASSSTGERETQYF.

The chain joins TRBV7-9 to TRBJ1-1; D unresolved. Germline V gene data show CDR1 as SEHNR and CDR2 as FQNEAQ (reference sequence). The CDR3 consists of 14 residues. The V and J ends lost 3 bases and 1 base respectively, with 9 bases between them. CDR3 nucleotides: TGTGCCAGCAGCTTCTTCGGAGAGAACACTGAAGCTTTCTTT. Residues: CASSFFGENTEAFF.

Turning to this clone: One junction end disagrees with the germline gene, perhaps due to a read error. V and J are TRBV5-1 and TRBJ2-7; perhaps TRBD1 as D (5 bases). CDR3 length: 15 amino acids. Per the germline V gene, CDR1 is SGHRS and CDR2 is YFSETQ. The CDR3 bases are TGTGCCAGCAGTCCCATTGGGGCGAGCTCCTACGAGCAGTACTTC. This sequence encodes CASSPIGASSYEQYF.

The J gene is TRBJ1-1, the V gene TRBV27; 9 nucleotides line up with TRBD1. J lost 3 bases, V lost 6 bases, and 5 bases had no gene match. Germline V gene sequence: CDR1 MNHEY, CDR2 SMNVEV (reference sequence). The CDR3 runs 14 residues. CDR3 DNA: TGTGCCAGCAGCATACAGGGGGCGGACACTGAAGCTTTCTTT. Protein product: CASSIQGADTEAFF.

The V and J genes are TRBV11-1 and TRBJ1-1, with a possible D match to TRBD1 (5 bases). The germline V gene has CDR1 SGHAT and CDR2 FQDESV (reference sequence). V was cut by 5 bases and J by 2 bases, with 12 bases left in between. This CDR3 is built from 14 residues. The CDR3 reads CASSPGRLNTEAFF. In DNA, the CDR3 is TGTGCCAGCAGCCCGGGACGGCTTAACACTGAAGCTTTCTTT.

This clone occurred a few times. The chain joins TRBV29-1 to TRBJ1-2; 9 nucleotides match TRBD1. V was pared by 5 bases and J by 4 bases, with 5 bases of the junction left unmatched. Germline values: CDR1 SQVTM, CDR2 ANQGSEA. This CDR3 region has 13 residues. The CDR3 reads CSVTGTGRYGYTF. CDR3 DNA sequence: TGCAGCGTTACCGGGACAGGGCGCTATGGCTACACCTTC.

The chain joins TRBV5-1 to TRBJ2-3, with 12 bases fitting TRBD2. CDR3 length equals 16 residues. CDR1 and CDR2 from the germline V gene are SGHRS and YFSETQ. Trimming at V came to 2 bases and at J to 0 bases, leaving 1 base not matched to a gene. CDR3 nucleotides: TGCGCCAGCAGCTTTGGGACTAGCGGGAGCACAGATACGCAGTATTTT. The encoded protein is CASSFGTSGSTDTQYF.

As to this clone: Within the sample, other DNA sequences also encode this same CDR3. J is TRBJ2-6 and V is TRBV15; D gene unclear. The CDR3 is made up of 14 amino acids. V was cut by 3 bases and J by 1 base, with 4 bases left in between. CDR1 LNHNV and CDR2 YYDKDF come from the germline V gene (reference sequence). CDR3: CATSSLSGANVLTF. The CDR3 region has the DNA TGTGCCACCAGCAGCCTGTCTGGGGCCAACGTCCTGACTTTC.

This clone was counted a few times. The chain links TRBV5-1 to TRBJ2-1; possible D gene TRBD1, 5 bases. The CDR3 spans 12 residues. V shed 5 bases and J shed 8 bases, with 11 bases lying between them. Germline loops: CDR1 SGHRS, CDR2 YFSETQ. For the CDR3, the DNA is TGCGCCAGCAGTTCTAGGGGCCATGAGCAGTTCTTC. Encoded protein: CASSSRGHEQFF.

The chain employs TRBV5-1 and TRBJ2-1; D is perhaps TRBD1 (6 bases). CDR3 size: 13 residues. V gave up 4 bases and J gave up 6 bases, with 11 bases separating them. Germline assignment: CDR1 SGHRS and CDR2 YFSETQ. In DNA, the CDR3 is TGCGCCAGCAGCCAGGGGCTAGTCAATGAGCAGTTCTTC. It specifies CASSQGLVNEQFF.

CDR3 nucleotides: TGCGCCAGCAGCCAACAAGTCGGCAATGAAAAACTGTTTTTT. It translates to CASSQQVGNEKLFF. This chain joins TRBV4-1 and TRBJ1-4; no clear D. Germline CDR1 MGHRA, CDR2 YSYEKL. The CDR3 contains 14 residues. Trimming took off 2 bases at V and 5 bases at J, with 9 bases between the two ends.

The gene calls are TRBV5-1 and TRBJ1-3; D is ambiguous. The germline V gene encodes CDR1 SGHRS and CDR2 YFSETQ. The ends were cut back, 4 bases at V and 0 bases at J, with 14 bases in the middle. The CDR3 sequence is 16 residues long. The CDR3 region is CASSTQPRASGNTIYF. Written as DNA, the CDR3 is TGCGCCAGCAGCACCCAACCCCGCGCCTCTGGAAACACCATATATTTT.

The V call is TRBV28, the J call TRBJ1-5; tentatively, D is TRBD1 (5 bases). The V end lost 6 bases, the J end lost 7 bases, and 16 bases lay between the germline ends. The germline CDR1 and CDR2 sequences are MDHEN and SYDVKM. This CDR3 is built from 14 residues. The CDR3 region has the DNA TGTGCCAGCAGCCGAGCGGGGACTCGGCAGCCCCAGCATTTT. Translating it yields CASSRAGTRQPQHF.

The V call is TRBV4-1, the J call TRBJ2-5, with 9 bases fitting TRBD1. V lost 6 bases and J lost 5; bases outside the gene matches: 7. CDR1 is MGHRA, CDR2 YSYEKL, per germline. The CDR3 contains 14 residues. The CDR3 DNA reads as TGCGCCAGCAGGCCGGGACAGGGAATTGAGACCCAGTACTTC. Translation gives CASRPGQGIETQYF.

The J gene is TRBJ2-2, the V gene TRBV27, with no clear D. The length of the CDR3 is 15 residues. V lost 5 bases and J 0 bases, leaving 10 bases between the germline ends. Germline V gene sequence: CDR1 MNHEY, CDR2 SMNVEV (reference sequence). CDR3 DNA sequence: TGTGCCAGCAGTCCCTTAGGAGCGAACACCGGGGAGCTGTTTTTT. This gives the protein CASSPLGANTGELFF.